This is a list of T cell receptor beta chains from one sample in a study of vaccination and CD4 T cells after COVID-19. No antigen is known for these receptors. From the PCR reads, TCRdb called clonotypes with MiXCR, one entry per CDR3 protein. The table shows 4,000 to 4,500 distinct CDR3 sequences, with around 26% occurring only once. Sequencing was done on a sample of CD4+ T cells from blood, cultured in vitro. These receptors all stem from a human donor who had recovered from COVID-19. The CDR3 runs from the conserved cysteine through the conserved F or W. The order of the fields is V gene, clone size, D gene, J gene, CDR3 DNA, CDR3 protein. A D gene is named only where the DNA matches it firmly. Size tells how often a clone was seen (once, few, many) or the class of an expanded clone, and some rows leave it out.

TRBV7-9	once	.	TRBJ2-1	TGTGCCAGCAGCCCCCCGGCGATCTTGCCCAATGAGCAGTTCTTC	CASSPPAILPNEQFF
TRBV6-1	.	TRBD2	TRBJ2-1	TGTGCCAGCAGTAAACTAGCGGGGCACAGCTCCTACAATGAGCAGTTCTTC	CASSKLAGHSSYNEQFF
TRBV10-1	.	TRBD1	TRBJ1-1	TGCGCCAGCAGTACAGGGGAGTCGCGAGCTTTCTTT	CASSTGESRAFF
TRBV7-6	.	TRBD2	TRBJ2-1	TGTGCCAGCAGCTTTAGCGGGGGGGGCCGTGGGGATGAGCAGTTCTTC	CASSFSGGGRGDEQFF
TRBV19	.	.	TRBJ2-4	TGTGCCAGTAGTATGGATCCGGAGGGCGCAAAAAACATTCAGTACTTC	CASSMDPEGAKNIQYF
TRBV6-1	few	TRBD1	TRBJ2-2	TGTGCCAGCAGGAGGACAGGTTCCGGGGAGCTGTTTTTT	CASRRTGSGELFF
TRBV5-3	.	.	TRBJ1-2	TGTGCCAGAAGCTTGGACGGAATGTATGGCTACACCTTC	CARSLDGMYGYTF
TRBV27	medium-sized	.	TRBJ1-1	TGTGCCAGCAGTCCCGGGACAACCCGGGGGAGGACTGAAGCTTTCTTT	CASSPGTTRGRTEAFF
TRBV7-2	.	.	TRBJ1-2	TGTGCCAGCAGCCCCATCCACGGGGGCGGCTATGGCTACACCTTC	CASSPIHGGGYGYTF
TRBV6-5	few	.	TRBJ1-1	TGTGCCAGCAGTTACGCAGGGACTGAAACTTTCTTT	CASSYAGTETFF
TRBV11-2	medium-sized	TRBD2	TRBJ2-7	TGTGCCAGCAGCTTAGAAACTAGCGGCTCCTACGAGCAGTACTTC	CASSLETSGSYEQYF
TRBV7-8	few	.	TRBJ2-5	TGTGCCAGCAGCTTAGTCCTACAGGGTTTGGAAGAGACCCAGTACTTC	CASSLVLQGLEETQYF
TRBV6-1	.	.	TRBJ2-2	TGTGCCAGCAGCCGCTTCGTGGGGGGGCAAACCGGGGAGCTGTTTTTT	CASSRFVGGQTGELFF
TRBV19	few	.	TRBJ1-1	TGTGCCAGTAGCTTCCCGAACACTGAAGCTTTCTTT	CASSFPNTEAFF
TRBV5-4	few	TRBD2	TRBJ2-5	TGTGCCAGCAGCCGGGGACTACAAGAGACCCAGTACTTC	CASSRGLQETQYF
TRBV30	.	.	TRBJ1-5	TGTGCCTGGAGTGCGCAGGGGAATCAGCCCCAGCATTTT	CAWSAQGNQPQHF
TRBV12-5	.	.	TRBJ2-7	TGTGCTAGTGGTTTAGGCTACGAGCAGTACTTC	CASGLGYEQYF
TRBV2	medium-sized	TRBD1	TRBJ1-6	TGTGCCAGCGGGGACAGGATGCATTCACCCCTCCACTTT	CASGDRMHSPLHF
TRBV10-3	medium-sized	.	TRBJ2-2	TGTGCCATCAGGACGACTTTATACACCGGGGAGCTGTTTTTT	CAIRTTLYTGELFF
TRBV7-6	.	.	TRBJ1-2	TGTGTCAGCAGTTTCGGAGACCCTAACTATGGCTACACCTTC	CVSSFGDPNYGYTF
TRBV6-1	.	.	TRBJ1-5	TGTGCCAGCAAGGCGGCTGCCAATCAGCCCCAGCATTTT	CASKAAANQPQHF
TRBV6-1	few	TRBD2	TRBJ2-7	TGTGCCAGCAGGGCCTCGGGGACGGGGGGTACCTACGAGCAGTACTTC	CASRASGTGGTYEQYF
TRBV18	few	TRBD1	TRBJ2-7	TGTGCCAGCTCAACCGGGACAGGCTCCTACGAGCAGTACTTC	CASSTGTGSYEQYF
TRBV20-1	.	TRBD2	TRBJ2-7	TGCAGTGCTAGTTCGGCTAGCGGGGGTTCCTACGAGCAGTACTTC	CSASSASGGSYEQYF
TRBV6-1	once	.	TRBJ2-7	TGTGCCAGCAGTCCTCCCGAGGGACGGATTCGCTACGAGCAGTACTTC	CASSPPEGRIRYEQYF
TRBV6-5	.	.	TRBJ1-1	TGTGCCAGCAGTTACGAGGGAGGTAATGAAGCTTTCTTT	CASSYEGGNEAFF
TRBV12-3/TRBV12-4	.	.	TRBJ2-2	TGTGCCAGCAGTCGCCGCTTAGGAGGGCGCGGTCCGAACACCGGGGAGCTGTTTTTT	CASSRRLGGRGPNTGELFF
TRBV2	few	.	TRBJ1-2	TGTGCCAGCATGGGGTTGTTGGGCGGCTACACCTTC	CASMGLLGGYTF
TRBV20-1	few	.	TRBJ1-4	TGCAGTGCTAGAGGGACGTCAGACGAAAAACTGTTTTTT	CSARGTSDEKLFF
TRBV12-3/TRBV12-4	few	TRBD1	TRBJ2-2	TGTGCCAGCAGGAGGACAGGGGGGGACACCGGGGAGCTGTTTTTT	CASRRTGGDTGELFF
TRBV7-7	.	.	TRBJ1-1	TGTGCTAGCAGCTTAACACGGGGCGCTGAAGCTTTCTTT	CASSLTRGAEAFF
TRBV12-3/TRBV12-4	few	.	TRBJ1-2	TGTGCCAGCAGTAAGGGGGGTGGGAACTATGGCTACACCTTC	CASSKGGGNYGYTF
TRBV6-5	few	.	TRBJ2-7	TGTGCCAGCAGTTACTCGACCTACGAGCAGTACTTC	CASSYSTYEQYF
TRBV5-1	.	TRBD2	TRBJ2-2	TGCGCCAGCAGCCCGGGACTAGCGAACACCGGGGAGCTGTTTTTT	CASSPGLANTGELFF
TRBV10-3	few	TRBD1	TRBJ1-5	TGTGCCATCAGTGAGCCGGGACAGAAAAGGCATTTT	CAISEPGQKRHF
TRBV4-1	.	TRBD2	TRBJ2-5	TGCGCCAGCAGCCCCGACGGACTAGAACAAGAGACCCAGTACTTC	CASSPDGLEQETQYF
TRBV20-1	.	TRBD2	TRBJ2-3	TGCAGTGCTGCCGGAGCGGGGTCGACAGATACGCAGTATTTT	CSAAGAGSTDTQYF
TRBV5-5	.	TRBD1	TRBJ2-7	TGTGCCAGCAGCCTCCGGGACAGGGCATCAAGCTCCTACGAGCAGTACTTC	CASSLRDRASSSYEQYF
TRBV7-9	few	.	TRBJ1-1	TGTGCCAGCAGCTTAGAACAAGAAGCTTTCTTT	CASSLEQEAFF
TRBV25-1	.	.	TRBJ1-6	TGTGCCAGCAACCAAGGGGTTATTCCCCTCCACTTT	CASNQGVIPLHF
TRBV10-3	few	.	TRBJ1-2	TGTGCCATCAGTGAGTCGGGCAGGGGCGGTGGCTACACCTTC	CAISESGRGGGYTF
TRBV20-1	.	.	TRBJ1-4	TGCAGTGCTTCTTACCCTCGGGCCTCTCAAAGGGAAAAACTGTTTTTT	CSASYPRASQREKLFF
TRBV30	few	TRBD2	TRBJ2-3	TGTGCCTGGAGACTAGCGGGGAGCACAGATACGCAGTATTTT	CAWRLAGSTDTQYF
TRBV20-1	.	.	TRBJ2-7	TGCAGTGCTATGAGCGCAGGACCGTCCTACGAGCAGTACTTC	CSAMSAGPSYEQYF
TRBV11-2	.	TRBD1	TRBJ1-2	TGTGCCAGCAGCTCCCGGGACAGACGAAACTATGGCTACACCTTC	CASSSRDRRNYGYTF
TRBV5-6	.	TRBD1	TRBJ2-2	TGTGCCAGCAGCTTACCGGGACAGGACTCCGGGGAGCTGTTTTTT	CASSLPGQDSGELFF
TRBV4-2	.	.	TRBJ1-3	TGTGCCAGCAGCCAAGATCTTAGCCCCCCAGGAAACACCATATATTTT	CASSQDLSPPGNTIYF
TRBV2	.	TRBD1	TRBJ1-3	TGTGCCAGCAGTGTAACAGGGGGCAACACCATATATTTT	CASSVTGGNTIYF
TRBV20-1	medium-sized	.	TRBJ2-5	TGCAGTGCCACCGGGCAGGGGTCCCAAGAGACCCAGTACTTC	CSATGQGSQETQYF
TRBV7-9	.	.	TRBJ1-1	TGTGCCAGCAGCTTAAGGGGATTTGGGGGGCGCGTCACTGAAGCTTTCTTT	CASSLRGFGGRVTEAFF
TRBV27	.	.	TRBJ1-4	TGTGCCAGCAGTTTATACGGGGAAAAACTGTTTTTT	CASSLYGEKLFF
TRBV12-3/TRBV12-4	once	.	TRBJ1-6	TGTGCCAGCAGCCCGGTCCTCTATAATTCACCCCTCCACTTT	CASSPVLYNSPLHF
TRBV7-9	.	.	TRBJ2-7	TGTGCCAGATTGGGCCGAAATCTCTACGAGCAGTACTTC	CARLGRNLYEQYF
TRBV7-2	.	TRBD2	TRBJ2-5	TGTGCCAGCAGCTTGGGGGGGAGCGGGTACGAGACCCAGTACTTC	CASSLGGSGYETQYF
TRBV5-3	few	.	TRBJ1-2	TGTGCCAGAAGCTTCAGGGAAGCTAACTATGGCTACACCTTC	CARSFREANYGYTF
TRBV6-2/TRBV6-3	.	.	TRBJ1-1	TGTGCCAGCAGACCCACAGGCACTGAAGCTTTCTTT	CASRPTGTEAFF